This TCR beta chain stems from a study of OX40 agonist ivuxolimab in advanced cancers. About the study: Patients were treated with intravenous ivuxolimab, dosed at 0.01 to 10 mg/kg and infused every 2 weeks. Study results and caveats: The study found that CD8+ T cells averaged more expanded clones than CD4+.

On cycle 4 day 1 and cycle 7 day 1, as well as at baseline, blood was sampled. Assay used: immunoSEQ multiplex PCR; TCRdb lists only in-frame clones, some missing. This table has about 64,000 clones, roughly 85% appearing once. Looked up from germline, CDR1 is SEHNR and CDR2 is FQNEAQ (reference sequence). This CDR3 contains 16 residues. The V segment lost 3 bases and the J segment 5 bases; nucleotides outside the gene matches: 10. Comment on this clone: Its antigen remains unknown.

The V call is TRBV7-9, the J call TRBJ2-5, with 9 bases fitting TRBD2. The source is an adult with an advanced solid tumor such as melanoma, head and neck, liver or kidney cancer. Source: CD4+ or CD8+ T cells sorted from blood, taken in a trial of the OX40 agonist ivuxolimab. DNA for the CDR3: TGTGCCAGCAGCTTGGGGGCGGGAGGGCCCTCCGAGACCCAGTACTTC. Encoded protein: CASSLGAGGPSETQYF. Drawing the rest from reference TRBV7-9 and TRBJ2-5, the complete variable domain is DTGVSQNPRHKITKRGQNVTFRCDPISEHNRLYWYRQTLGQGPEFLTYFQNEAQLEKSRLLSDRFSAERPKGSFSTLEIQRTEQGDSAMYLCASSLGAGGPSETQYFGPGTRLLVL.